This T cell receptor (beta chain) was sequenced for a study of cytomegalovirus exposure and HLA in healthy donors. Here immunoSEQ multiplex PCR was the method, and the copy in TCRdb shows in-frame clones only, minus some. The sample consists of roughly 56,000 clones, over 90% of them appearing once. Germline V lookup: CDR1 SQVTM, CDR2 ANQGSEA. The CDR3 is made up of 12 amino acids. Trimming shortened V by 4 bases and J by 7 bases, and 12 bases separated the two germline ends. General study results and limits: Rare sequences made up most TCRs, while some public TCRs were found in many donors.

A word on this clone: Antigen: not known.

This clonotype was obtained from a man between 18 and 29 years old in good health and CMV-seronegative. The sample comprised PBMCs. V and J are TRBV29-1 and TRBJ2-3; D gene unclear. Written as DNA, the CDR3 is TGCAGCGTTGGCCAGGCCATAAATACGCAGTATTTT. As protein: CSVGQAINTQYF.